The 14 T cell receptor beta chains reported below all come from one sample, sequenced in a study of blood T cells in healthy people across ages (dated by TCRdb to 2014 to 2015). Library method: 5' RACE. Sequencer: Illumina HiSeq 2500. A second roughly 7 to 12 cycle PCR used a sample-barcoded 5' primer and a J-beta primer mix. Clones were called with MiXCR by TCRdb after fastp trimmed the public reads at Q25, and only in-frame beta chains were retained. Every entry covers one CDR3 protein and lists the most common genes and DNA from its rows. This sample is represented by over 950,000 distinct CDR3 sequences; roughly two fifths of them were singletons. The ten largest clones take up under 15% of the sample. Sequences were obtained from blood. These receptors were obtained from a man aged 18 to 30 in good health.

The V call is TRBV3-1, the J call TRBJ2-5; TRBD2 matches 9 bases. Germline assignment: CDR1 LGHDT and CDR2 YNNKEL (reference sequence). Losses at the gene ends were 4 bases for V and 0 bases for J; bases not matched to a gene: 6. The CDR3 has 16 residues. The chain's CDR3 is CASSPGSGGYQETQYF. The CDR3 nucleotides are TGTGCCAGCAGCCCGGGCAGCGGGGGGTACCAAGAGACCCAGTACTTC.

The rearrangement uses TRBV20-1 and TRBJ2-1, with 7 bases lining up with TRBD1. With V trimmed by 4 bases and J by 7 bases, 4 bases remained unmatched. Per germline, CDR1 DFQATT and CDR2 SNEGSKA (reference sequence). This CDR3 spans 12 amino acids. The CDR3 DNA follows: TGCAGTGCTAAACAGGGGTTGAATGAGCAGTTCTTC. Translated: CSAKQGLNEQFF.

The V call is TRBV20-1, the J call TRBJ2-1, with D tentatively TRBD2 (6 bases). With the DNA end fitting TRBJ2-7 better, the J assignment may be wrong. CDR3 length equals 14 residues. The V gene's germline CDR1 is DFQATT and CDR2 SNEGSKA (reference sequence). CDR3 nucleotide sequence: TGCAGTGCTCATAGACTTGGCGGGAACAATGAGCAGTACTTC. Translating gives CSAHRLGGNNEQYF.

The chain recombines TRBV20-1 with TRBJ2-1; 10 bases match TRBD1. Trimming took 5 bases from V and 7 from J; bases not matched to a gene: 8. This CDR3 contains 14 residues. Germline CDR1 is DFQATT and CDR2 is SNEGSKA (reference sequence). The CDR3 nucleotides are TGCAGTGCTGCCCCGGGACAGGGGAGGAATGAGCAGTTCTTC. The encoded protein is CSAAPGQGRNEQFF.

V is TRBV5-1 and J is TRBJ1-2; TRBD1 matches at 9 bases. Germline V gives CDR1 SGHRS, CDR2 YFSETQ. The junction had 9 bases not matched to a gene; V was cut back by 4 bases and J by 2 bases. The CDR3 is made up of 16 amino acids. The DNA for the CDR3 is TGCGCCAGCAGCCCGGGACAGGGCTTACCGAACTATGGCTACACCTTC. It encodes CASSPGQGLPNYGYTF. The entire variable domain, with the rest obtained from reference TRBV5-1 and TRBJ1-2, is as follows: KAGVTQTPRYLIKTRGQQVTLSCSPISGHRSVSWYQQTPGQGLQFLFEYFSETQRNKGNFPGRFSGRQFSNSRSEMNVSTLELGDSALYLCASSPGQGLPNYGYTFGSGTRLTVV.

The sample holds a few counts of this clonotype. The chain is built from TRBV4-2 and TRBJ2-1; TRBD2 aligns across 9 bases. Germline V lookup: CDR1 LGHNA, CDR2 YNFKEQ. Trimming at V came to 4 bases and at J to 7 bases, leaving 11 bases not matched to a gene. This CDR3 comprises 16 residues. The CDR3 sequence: CASSLFGSGGGNEQFF. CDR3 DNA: TGTGCCAGCAGCCTATTTGGTAGCGGGGGCGGGAATGAGCAGTTCTTC.

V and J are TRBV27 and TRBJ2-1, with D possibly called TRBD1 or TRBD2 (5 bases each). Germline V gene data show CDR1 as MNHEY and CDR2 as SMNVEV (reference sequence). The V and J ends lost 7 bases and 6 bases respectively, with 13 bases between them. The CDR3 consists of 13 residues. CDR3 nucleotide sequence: TGTGCCAGCAACCCGGGGCAGATCAATGAGCAGTTCTTC. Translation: CASNPGQINEQFF.

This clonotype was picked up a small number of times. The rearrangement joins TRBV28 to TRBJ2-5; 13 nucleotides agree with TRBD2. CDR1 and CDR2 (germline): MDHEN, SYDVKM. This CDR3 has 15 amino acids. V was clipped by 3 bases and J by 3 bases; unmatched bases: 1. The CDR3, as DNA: TGTGCCAGCAGTTTGGGGACTAGCGGGGAAGAGACCCAGTACTTC. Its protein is CASSLGTSGEETQYF.

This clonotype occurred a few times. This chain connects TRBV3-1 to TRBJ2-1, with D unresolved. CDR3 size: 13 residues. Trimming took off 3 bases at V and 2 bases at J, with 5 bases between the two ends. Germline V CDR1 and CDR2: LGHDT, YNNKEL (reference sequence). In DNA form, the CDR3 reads TGTGCCAGCAGCCAGATAGCCTACAATGAGCAGTTCTTC. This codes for CASSQIAYNEQFF.

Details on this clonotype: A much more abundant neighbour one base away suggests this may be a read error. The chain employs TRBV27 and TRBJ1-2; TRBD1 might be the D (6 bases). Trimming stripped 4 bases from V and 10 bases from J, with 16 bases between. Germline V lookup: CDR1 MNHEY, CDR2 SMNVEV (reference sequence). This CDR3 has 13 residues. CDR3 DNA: TGTGCCAGCAGTTCCGACAGGCTTGGAGACTACACCTTC. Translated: CASSSDRLGDYTF.

The CDR3 spells CASTGRSTNEKLFF. As DNA, the CDR3 is TGTGCCAGCACGGGACGCAGTACTAATGAAAAACTGTTTTTT. The chain combines TRBV2 with TRBJ1-4; possible D gene TRBD1, 5 bases. The V end was cut by 7 bases, the J end by 2 bases, with 11 bases between. Germline loops: CDR1 SNHLY, CDR2 FYNNEI. The CDR3 runs 14 residues. The full variable domain, rest sourced from reference TRBV2 and TRBJ1-4, is EPEVTQTPSHQVTQMGQEVILRCVPISNHLYFYWYRQILGQKVEFLVSFYNNEISEKSEIFDDQFSVERPDGSNFTLKIRSTKLEDSAMYFCASTGRSTNEKLFFGSGTQLSVL.

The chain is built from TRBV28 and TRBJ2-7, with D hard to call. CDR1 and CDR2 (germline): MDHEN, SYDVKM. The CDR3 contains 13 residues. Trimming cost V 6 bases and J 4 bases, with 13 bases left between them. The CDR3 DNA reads TGTGCCAGCAGGGTCCCCGGAACTTACGAGCAGTACTTC. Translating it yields CASRVPGTYEQYF.

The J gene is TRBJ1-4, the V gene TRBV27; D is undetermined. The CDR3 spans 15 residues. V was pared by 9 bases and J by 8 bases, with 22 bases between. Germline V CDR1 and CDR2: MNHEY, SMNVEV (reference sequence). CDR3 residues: CASSNWGGSGEKLFF. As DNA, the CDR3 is TGTGCCAGTTCGAACTGGGGAGGGAGCGGCGAAAAACTGTTTTTT.

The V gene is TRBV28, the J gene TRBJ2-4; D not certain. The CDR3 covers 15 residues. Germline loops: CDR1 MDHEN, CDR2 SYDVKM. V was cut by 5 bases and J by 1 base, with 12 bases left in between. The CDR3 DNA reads TGTGCCAGCAGTCCCTCAGAACGGGCCAAAAACATTCAGTACTTC. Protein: CASSPSERAKNIQYF.